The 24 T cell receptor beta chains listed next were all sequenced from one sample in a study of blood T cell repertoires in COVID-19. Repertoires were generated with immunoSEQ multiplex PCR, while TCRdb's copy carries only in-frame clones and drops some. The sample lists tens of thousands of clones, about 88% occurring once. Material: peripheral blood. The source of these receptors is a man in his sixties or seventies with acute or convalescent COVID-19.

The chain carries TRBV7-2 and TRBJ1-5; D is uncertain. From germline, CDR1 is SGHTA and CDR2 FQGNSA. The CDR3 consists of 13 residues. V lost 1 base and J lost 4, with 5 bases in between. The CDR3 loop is CASSLVENQPQHF. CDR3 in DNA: TGTGCCAGCAGCTTAGTTGAGAATCAGCCCCAGCATTTT.

As DNA, the CDR3 is TGTGCCTGGAGTGTTGGGACAAGGGGCCAGGCCCAGCATTTT. Translating it yields CAWSVGTRGQAQHF. The chain combines TRBV30 with TRBJ1-5, with a tentative D call TRBD1 (6 bases). This CDR3 has 14 residues. Between the trimmed V and J ends, which lost 0 bases and 11 bases, there was a span of 17 bases. The germline CDR1 and CDR2 sequences are GTSNPN and SVGIG (reference sequence).

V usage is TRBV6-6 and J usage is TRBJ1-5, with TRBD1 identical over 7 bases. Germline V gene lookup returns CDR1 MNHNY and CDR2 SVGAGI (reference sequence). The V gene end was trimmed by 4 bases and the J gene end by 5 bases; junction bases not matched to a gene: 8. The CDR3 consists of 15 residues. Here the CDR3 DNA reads TGTGCCAGCAGTTCGACAAGACAGGGCCATCAGCCCCAGCATTTT. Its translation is CASSSTRQGHQPQHF.

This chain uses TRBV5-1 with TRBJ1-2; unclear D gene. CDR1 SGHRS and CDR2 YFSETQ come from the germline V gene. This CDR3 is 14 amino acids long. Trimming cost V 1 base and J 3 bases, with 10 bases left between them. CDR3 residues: CASSLIPIDYGYTF. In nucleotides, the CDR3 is TGCGCCAGCAGCTTGATCCCGATAGACTATGGCTACACCTTC.

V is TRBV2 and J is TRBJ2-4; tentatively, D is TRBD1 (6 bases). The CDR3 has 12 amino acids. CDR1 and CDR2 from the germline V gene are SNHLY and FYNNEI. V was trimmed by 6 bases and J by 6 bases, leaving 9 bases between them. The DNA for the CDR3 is TGTGCCAGCAGCGGACAGATAAACATTCAGTACTTC. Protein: CASSGQINIQYF.

The CDR3 here is CASSPQLLNEKLFF. For the CDR3, the DNA is TGTGCCAGCAGTCCACAGCTCCTTAATGAAAAACTGTTTTTT. The chain recombines TRBV6-5 with TRBJ1-4; D is ambiguous. This CDR3 is built from 14 residues. V shed 5 bases and J shed 4 bases, with 11 bases lying between them. Germline lookup yields CDR1 MNHEY and CDR2 SVGAGI.

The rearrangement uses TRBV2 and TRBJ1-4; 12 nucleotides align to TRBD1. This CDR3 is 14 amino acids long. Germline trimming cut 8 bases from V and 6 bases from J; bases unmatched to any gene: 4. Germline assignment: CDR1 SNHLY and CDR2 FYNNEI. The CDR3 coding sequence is TGTGCCAGCCTGGGGGACAGGGGGCATGAAAAACTGTTTTTT. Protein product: CASLGDRGHEKLFF.

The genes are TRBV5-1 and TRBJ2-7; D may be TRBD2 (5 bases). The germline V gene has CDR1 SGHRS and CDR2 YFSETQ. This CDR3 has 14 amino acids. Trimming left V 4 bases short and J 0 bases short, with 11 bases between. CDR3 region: CASSPRGSSYEQYF. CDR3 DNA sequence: TGCGCCAGCAGCCCACGGGGTAGCTCCTACGAGCAGTACTTC. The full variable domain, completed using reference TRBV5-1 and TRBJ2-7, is KAGVTQTPRYLIKTRGQQVTLSCSPISGHRSVSWYQQTPGQGLQFLFEYFSETQRNKGNFPGRFSGRQFSNSRSEMNVSTLELGDSALYLCASSPRGSSYEQYFGPGTRLTVT.

The DNA of the CDR3 is TGTGCCAGCTCACGGAGAACTGAAGGTGAAAAACTGTTTTTT. Protein sequence: CASSRRTEGEKLFF. The gene calls are TRBV18 and TRBJ1-4; D unresolved. The V end lost 4 bases, the J end lost 7 bases, and 13 bases lay between the germline ends. The germline gives CDR1 KGHSH, CDR2 LQKENI. The CDR3 is 14 amino acids. Based on the CDR3 plus reference TRBV18 and TRBJ1-4, the full variable domain is NAGVMQNPRHLVRRRGQEARLRCSPMKGHSHVYWYRQLPEEGLKFMVYLQKENIIDESGMPKERFSAEFPKEGPSILRIQQVVRGDSAAYFCASSRRTEGEKLFFGSGTQLSVL.

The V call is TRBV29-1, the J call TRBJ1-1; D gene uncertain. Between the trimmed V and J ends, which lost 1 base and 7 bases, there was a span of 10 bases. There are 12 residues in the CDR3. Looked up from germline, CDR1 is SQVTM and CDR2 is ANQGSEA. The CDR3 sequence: CSVEGNPGEAFF. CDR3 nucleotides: TGCAGCGTTGAAGGAAACCCAGGTGAAGCTTTCTTT. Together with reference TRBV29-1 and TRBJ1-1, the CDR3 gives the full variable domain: SAVISQKPSRDICQRGTSLTIQCQVDSQVTMMFWYRQQPGQSLTLIATANQGSEATYESGFVIDKFPISRPNLTFSTLTVSNMSPEDSSIYLCSVEGNPGEAFFGQGTRLTVV.

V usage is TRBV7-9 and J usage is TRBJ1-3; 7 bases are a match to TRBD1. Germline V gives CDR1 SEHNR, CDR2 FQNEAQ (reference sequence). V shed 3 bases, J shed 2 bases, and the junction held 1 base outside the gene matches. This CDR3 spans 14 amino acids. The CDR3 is CASSFGQAGNTIYF. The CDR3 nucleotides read TGTGCCAGCAGCTTCGGACAGGCTGGAAACACCATATATTTT.

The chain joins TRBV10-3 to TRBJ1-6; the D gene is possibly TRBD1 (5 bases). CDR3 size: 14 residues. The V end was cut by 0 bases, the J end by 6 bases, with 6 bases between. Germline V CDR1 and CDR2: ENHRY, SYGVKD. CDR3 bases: TGTGCCATCAGTGAGTCGACAGCTAATTCACCCCTCCACTTT. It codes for CAISESTANSPLHF.

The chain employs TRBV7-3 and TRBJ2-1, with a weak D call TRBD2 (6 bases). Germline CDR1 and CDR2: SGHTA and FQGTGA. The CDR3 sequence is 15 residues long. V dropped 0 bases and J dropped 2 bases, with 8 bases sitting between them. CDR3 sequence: CASSLTGGTYNEQFF. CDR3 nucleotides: TGTGCCAGCAGCTTAACGGGGGGTACCTACAATGAGCAGTTCTTC.

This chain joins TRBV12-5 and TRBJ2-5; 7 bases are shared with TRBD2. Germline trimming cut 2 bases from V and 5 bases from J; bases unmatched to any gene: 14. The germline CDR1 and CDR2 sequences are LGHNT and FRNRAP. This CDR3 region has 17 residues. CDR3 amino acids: CASGLTSPRVGGETQYF. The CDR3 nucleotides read TGTGCTAGTGGTTTGACGTCTCCAAGGGTCGGGGGGGAGACCCAGTACTTC. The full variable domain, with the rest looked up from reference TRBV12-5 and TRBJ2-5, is DARVTQTPRHKVTEMGQEVTMRCQPILGHNTVFWYRQTMMQGLELLAYFRNRAPLDDSGMPKDRFSAEMPDATLATLKIQPSEPRDSAVYFCASGLTSPRVGGETQYFGPGTRLLVL.

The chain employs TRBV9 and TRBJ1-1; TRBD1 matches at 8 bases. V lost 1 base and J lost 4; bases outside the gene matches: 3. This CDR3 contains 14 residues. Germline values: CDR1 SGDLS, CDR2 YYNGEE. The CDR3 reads CASSVTDRGTEAFF. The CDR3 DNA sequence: TGTGCCAGCAGCGTAACTGACAGGGGCACTGAAGCTTTCTTT.

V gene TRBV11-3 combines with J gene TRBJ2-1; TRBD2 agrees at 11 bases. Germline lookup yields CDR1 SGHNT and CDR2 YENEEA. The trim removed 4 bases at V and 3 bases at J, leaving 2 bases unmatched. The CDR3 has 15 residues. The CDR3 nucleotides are TGTGCCAGCAGCTCGGGACTAGCGGTCTACAATGAGCAGTTCTTC. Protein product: CASSSGLAVYNEQFF.

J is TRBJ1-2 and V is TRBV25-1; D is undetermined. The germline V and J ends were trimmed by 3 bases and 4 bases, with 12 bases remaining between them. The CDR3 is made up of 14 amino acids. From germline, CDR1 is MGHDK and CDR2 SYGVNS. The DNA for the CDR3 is TGTGCCAGCAGTGAGCGGGATCCAATCTATGGCTACACCTTC. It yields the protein CASSERDPIYGYTF.

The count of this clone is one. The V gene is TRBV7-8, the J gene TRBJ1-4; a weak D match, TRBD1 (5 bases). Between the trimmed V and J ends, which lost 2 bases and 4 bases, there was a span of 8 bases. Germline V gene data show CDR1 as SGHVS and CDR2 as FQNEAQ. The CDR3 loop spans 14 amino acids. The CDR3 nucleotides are TGTGCCAGCAGCTTAAGACAGCTTAATGAAAAACTGTTTTTT. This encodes CASSLRQLNEKLFF.

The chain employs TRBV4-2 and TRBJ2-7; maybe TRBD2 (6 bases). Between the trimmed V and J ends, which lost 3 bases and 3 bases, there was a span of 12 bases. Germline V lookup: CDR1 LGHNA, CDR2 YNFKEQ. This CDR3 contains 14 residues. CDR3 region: CASSQASGDYEQYF. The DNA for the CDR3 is TGTGCCAGCAGCCAGGCCTCGGGAGACTACGAGCAGTACTTC.

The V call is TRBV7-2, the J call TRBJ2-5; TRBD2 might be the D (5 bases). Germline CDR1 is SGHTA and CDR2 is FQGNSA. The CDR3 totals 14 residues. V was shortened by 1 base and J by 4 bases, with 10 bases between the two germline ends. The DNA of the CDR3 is TGTGCCAGCAGCTTAGGTTTCGGAGGAGAGACCCAGTACTTC. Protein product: CASSLGFGGETQYF.

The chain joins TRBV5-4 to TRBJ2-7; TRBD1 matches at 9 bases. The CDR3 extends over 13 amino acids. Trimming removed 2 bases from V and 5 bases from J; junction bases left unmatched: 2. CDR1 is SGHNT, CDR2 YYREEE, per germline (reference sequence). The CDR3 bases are TGTGCCAGCAGCTTTGACAGGGGGGACGAGCAGTACTTC. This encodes CASSFDRGDEQYF.

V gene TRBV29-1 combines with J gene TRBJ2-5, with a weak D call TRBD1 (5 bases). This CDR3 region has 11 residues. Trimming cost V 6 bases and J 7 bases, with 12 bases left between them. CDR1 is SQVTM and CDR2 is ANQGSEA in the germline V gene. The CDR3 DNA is TGCAGCGTAGTGTGGGGCTCGACCCAGTACTTC. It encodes CSVVWGSTQYF.

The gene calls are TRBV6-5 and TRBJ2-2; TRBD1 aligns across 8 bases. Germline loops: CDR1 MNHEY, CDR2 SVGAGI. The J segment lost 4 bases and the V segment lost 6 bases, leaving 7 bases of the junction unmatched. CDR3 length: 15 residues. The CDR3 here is CASSRTGPRTGELFF. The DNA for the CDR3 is TGTGCCAGCAGCAGGACAGGGCCCCGCACCGGGGAGCTGTTTTTT.

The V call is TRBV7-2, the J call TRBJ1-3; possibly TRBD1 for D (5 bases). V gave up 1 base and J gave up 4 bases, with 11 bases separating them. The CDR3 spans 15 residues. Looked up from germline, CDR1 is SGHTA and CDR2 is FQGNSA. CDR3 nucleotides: TGTGCCAGCAGCTTAGGACAGTTGGGGGGAAACACCATATATTTT. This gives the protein CASSLGQLGGNTIYF. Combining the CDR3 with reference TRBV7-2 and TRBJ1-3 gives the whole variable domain GAGVSQSPSNKVTEKGKDVELRCDPISGHTALYWYRQSLGQGLEFLIYFQGNSAPDKSGLPSDRFSAERTGGSVSTLTIQRTQQEDSAVYLCASSLGQLGGNTIYFGEGSWLTVV.